Listed here are 10 T cell receptor beta chains from one sample, sequenced in a study of cytomegalovirus exposure and HLA in healthy donors. PCR involved 60 Vbeta and 13 Jbeta primers. Libraries were prepared by immunoSEQ multiplex PCR; TCRdb keeps only in-frame clonotypes and omits some of them. The table has around 130,000 clones, 80% to 90% seen once. Sequencing was carried out using PBMCs. These TCRs come from a woman aged 40 to 49 in good health and CMV-seropositive.

The genes are TRBV11-2 and TRBJ1-5; D is possibly TRBD1 (6 bases). Trimming cost V 1 base and J 5 bases, with 15 bases left between them. CDR3 length: 16 amino acids. Germline CDR1 and CDR2: SGHAT and FQNNGV. The CDR3 DNA is TGTGCCAGCAGCTTAGGAACAGGGATAGGGGATCAGCCCCAGCATTTT. Translated, it gives CASSLGTGIGDQPQHF.

The rearrangement joins TRBV7-3 to TRBJ1-2; the match to TRBD1 covers 8 bases. The CDR3 covers 17 residues. The V gene end was trimmed by 5 bases and the J gene end by 4 bases; junction bases not matched to a gene: 15. Germline V gene sequence: CDR1 SGHTA, CDR2 FQGTGA. CDR3 DNA: TGTGCCAGCAGCCTAAGGGGGGCTGACAGGGGAGCCTATGGCTACACCTTC. Translation gives CASSLRGADRGAYGYTF.

This chain links TRBV5-4 with TRBJ2-1; D is ambiguous. Looked up from germline, CDR1 is SGHNT and CDR2 is YYREEE (reference sequence). This CDR3 is 14 amino acids long. V was pared by 6 bases and J by 2 bases, with 12 bases between. Here the CDR3 DNA reads TGTGCCAGCAACACGCCCAACGCCTACAATGAGCAGTTCTTC. Translation gives CASNTPNAYNEQFF.

The chain employs TRBV28 and TRBJ1-1; D perhaps matches TRBD1 (6 bases). V was shortened by 8 bases and J by 3 bases, with 10 bases between the two germline ends. This CDR3 region has 12 residues. Germline V gives CDR1 MDHEN, CDR2 SYDVKM. CDR3 DNA sequence: TGTGCCAGCTTCGAGGGGGACACTGAAGCTTTCTTT. Its translation is CASFEGDTEAFF.

This sequence joins TRBV19 and TRBJ2-7, with D perhaps TRBD1 (6 bases). The germline V gene has CDR1 LNHDA and CDR2 SQIVND (reference sequence). This CDR3 contains 14 residues. V shed 5 bases and J shed 2 bases, with 13 bases lying between them. In DNA form, the CDR3 reads TGTGCCAGTAGTTTGACAGGTCCCACCTACGAGCAGTACTTC. Translated: CASSLTGPTYEQYF.

The chain employs TRBV9 and TRBJ1-2; D unclear. V lost 0 bases and J 4 bases, leaving 10 bases between the germline ends. The CDR3 is 14 residues long. Germline V CDR1 and CDR2: SGDLS, YYNGEE. CDR3 in amino acids: CASSVGNTTYGYTF. The CDR3, as DNA: TGTGCCAGCAGCGTAGGGAATACTACCTATGGCTACACCTTC.

A note on this clone: Mismatch with germline at one junction end may stem from a read error. The rearrangement joins TRBV7-7 to TRBJ2-4; D uncertain. Germline V lookup: CDR1 SSHAT, CDR2 FNYEAQ (reference sequence). CDR3 length: 17 amino acids. This CDR3 is CASSLAPDSLAKNIQYF. DNA for the CDR3: TGTGCTAGCAGCTTAGCACCAGACTCTCTAGCCAAAAACATTCAGTACTTC.

The rearrangement links TRBV5-4 to TRBJ1-1, with D maybe TRBD1 (5 bases). This CDR3 region has 13 residues. Germline lookup yields CDR1 SGHNT and CDR2 YYREEE (reference sequence). V lost 2 bases and J lost 5, with 10 bases in between. The CDR3 region is CASSFPGVTEAFF. The CDR3, as DNA: TGTGCCAGCAGCTTTCCGGGGGTGACTGAAGCTTTCTTT.

The rearrangement uses TRBV18 and TRBJ2-7, with 10 bases identical to TRBD1. Per germline, CDR1 KGHSH and CDR2 LQKENI. V trimming: 4 bases; J trimming: 2 bases; junction bases outside the gene matches: 5. The CDR3 runs to 15 residues. This chain's CDR3 is CASSLGQGDTYEQYF. CDR3 in DNA: TGTGCCAGCTCACTCGGACAGGGGGATACCTACGAGCAGTACTTC.

V is TRBV5-1 and J is TRBJ2-7, with no clear D. The CDR3 totals 11 residues. Germline values: CDR1 SGHRS, CDR2 YFSETQ. The V end was cut by 0 bases, the J end by 5 bases, with 3 bases between. CDR3 region: CASSLANEQYF. DNA of the CDR3: TGCGCCAGCAGCTTGGCCAACGAGCAGTACTTC.